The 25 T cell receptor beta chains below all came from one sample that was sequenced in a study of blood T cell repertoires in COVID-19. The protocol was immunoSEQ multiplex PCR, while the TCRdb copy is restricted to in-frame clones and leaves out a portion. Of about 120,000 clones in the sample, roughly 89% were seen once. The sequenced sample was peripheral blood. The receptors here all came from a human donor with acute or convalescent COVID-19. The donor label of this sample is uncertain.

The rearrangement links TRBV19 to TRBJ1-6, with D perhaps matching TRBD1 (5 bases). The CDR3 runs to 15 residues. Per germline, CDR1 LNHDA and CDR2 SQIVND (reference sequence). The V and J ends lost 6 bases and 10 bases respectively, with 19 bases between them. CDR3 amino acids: CASRGFAHGQSPLHF. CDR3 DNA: TGTGCCAGTAGGGGCTTTGCCCACGGACAATCACCCCTCCACTTT. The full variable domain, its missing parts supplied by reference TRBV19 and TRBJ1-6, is DGGITQSPKYLFRKEGQNVTLSCEQNLNHDAMYWYRQDPGQGLRLIYYSQIVNDFQKGDIAEGYSVSREKKESFPLTVTSAQKNPTAFYLCASRGFAHGQSPLHFGNGTRLTVT.

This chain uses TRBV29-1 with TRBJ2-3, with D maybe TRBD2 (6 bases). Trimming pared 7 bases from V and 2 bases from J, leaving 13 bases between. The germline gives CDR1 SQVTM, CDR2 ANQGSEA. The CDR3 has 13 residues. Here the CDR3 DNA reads TGCAGCGCAGGGACTTTGTACACAGATACGCAGTATTTT. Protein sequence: CSAGTLYTDTQYF.

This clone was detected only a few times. The CDR3 reads CASSPNDRYNGYTF. CDR3 in DNA: TGTGCCAGCTCACCAAACGACAGGTATAATGGCTACACCTTC. The chain has TRBV18 and TRBJ1-2, with a weak D call TRBD1 (6 bases). Trimming removed 2 bases at V and 6 bases at J, with 13 bases between. The V gene's germline CDR1 is KGHSH and CDR2 LQKENI. This CDR3 is built from 14 residues.

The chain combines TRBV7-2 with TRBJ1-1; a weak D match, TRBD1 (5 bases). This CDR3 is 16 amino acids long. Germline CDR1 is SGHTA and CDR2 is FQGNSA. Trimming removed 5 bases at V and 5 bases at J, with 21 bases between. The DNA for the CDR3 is TGTGCCAGCAGCCCGAATCGGTGGGTCGGGGGGACTGAAGCTTTCTTT. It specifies CASSPNRWVGGTEAFF. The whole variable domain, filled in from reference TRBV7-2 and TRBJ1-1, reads GAGVSQSPSNKVTEKGKDVELRCDPISGHTALYWYRQSLGQGLEFLIYFQGNSAPDKSGLPSDRFSAERTGGSVSTLTIQRTQQEDSAVYLCASSPNRWVGGTEAFFGQGTRLTVV.

CDR3: CASREGQRNTEAFF. The DNA of the CDR3 is TGTGCCAGTCGAGAGGGACAGCGAAACACTGAAGCTTTCTTT. J is TRBJ1-1 and V is TRBV19; 7 positions agree with TRBD1. V was pared by 8 bases and J by 2 bases, with 8 bases of the junction left unmatched. CDR1 is LNHDA, CDR2 SQIVND, per germline (reference sequence). The CDR3 consists of 14 residues.

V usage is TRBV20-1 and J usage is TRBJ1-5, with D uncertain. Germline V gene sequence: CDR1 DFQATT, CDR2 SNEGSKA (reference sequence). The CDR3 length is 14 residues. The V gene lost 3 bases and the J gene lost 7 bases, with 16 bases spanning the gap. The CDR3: CSASGGPLSQPQHF. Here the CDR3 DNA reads TGCAGTGCTAGTGGCGGGCCGCTCTCCCAGCCCCAGCATTTT.

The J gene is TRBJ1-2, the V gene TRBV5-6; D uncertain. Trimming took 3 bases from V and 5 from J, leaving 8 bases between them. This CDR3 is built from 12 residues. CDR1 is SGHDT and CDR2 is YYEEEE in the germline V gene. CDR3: CASSSDTYGYTF. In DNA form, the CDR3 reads TGTGCCAGCAGCTCAGACACTTATGGCTACACCTTC.

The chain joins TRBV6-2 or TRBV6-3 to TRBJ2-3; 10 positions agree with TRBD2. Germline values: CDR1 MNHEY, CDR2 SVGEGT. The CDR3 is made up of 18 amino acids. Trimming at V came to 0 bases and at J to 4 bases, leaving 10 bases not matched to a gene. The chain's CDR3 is CASSYSIQREGRADTQYF. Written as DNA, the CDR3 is TGTGCCAGCAGTTACTCGATCCAGCGGGAGGGCCGGGCAGATACGCAGTATTTT.

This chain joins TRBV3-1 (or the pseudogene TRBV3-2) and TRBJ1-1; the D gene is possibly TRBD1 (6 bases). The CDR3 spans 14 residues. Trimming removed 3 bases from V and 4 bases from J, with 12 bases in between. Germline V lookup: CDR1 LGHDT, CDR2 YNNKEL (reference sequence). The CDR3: CASSQVQGFTEAFF. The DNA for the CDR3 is TGTGCCAGCAGCCAGGTACAGGGCTTCACTGAAGCTTTCTTT.

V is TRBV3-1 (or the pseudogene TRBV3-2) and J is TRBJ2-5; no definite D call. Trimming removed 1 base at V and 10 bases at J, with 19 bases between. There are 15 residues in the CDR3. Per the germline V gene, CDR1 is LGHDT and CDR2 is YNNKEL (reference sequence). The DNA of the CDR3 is TGTGCCAGCAGCCAAGGGAGTCGCCAGACGGAAGGCCAGTACTTC. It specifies CASSQGSRQTEGQYF.

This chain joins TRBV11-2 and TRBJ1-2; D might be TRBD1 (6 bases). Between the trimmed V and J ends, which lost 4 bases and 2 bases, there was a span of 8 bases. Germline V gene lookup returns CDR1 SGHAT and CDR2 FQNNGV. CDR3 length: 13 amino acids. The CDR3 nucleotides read TGTGCCAGCAGCTGGGACACCAACTATGGCTACACCTTC. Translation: CASSWDTNYGYTF.

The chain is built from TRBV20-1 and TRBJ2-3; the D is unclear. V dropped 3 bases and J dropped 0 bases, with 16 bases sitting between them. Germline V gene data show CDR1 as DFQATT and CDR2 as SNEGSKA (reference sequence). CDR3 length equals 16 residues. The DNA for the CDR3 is TGCAGTGCTAGTCCTTCGACGGCGAGGAGCACAGATACGCAGTATTTT. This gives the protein CSASPSTARSTDTQYF.

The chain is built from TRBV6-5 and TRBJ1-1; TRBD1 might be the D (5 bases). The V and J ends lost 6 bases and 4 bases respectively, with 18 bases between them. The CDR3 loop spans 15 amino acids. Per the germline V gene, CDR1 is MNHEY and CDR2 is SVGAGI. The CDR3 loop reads CASRVGVRRGTEAFF. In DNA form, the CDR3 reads TGTGCCAGCAGGGTGGGGGTCCGGAGGGGCACTGAAGCTTTCTTT.

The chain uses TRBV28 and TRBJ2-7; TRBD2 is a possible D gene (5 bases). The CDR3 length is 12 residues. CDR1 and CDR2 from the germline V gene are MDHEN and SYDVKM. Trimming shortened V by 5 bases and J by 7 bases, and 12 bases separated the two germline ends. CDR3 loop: CASSVTPGEQYF. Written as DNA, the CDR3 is TGTGCCAGCAGTGTGACCCCGGGGGAGCAGTACTTC.

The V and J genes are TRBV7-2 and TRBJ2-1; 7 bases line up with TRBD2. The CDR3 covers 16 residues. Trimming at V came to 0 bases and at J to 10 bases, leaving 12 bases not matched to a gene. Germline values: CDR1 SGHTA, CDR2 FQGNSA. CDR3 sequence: CASSLASAGPAFEQFF. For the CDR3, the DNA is TGTGCCAGCAGCTTAGCTTCAGCGGGGCCCGCGTTCGAGCAGTTCTTC.

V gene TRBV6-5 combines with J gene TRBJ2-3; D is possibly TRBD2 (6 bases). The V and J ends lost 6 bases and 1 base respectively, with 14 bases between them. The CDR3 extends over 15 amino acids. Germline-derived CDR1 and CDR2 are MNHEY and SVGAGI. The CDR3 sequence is CASRPSSGGTDTQYF. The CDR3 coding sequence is TGTGCCAGCAGGCCTAGCTCGGGGGGCACAGATACGCAGTATTTT.

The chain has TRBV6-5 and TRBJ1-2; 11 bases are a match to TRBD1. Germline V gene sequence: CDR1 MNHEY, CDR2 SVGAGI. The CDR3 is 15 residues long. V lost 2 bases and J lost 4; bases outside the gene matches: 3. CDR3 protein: CASSYRDRGSYGYTF. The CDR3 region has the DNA TGTGCCAGCAGTTACCGGGACAGGGGGAGCTATGGCTACACCTTC.

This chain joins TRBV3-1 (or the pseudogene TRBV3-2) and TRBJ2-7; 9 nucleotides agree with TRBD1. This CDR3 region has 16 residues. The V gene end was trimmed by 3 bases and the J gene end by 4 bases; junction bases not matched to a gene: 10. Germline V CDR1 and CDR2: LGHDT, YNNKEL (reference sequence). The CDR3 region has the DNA TGTGCCAGCAGCCAGACAGGGACAGGGTACATTTACGAGCAGTACTTC. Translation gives CASSQTGTGYIYEQYF.

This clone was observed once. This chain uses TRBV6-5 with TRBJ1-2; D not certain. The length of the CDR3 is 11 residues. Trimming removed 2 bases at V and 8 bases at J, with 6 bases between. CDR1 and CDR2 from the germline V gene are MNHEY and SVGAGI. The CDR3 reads CASSYAGGYTF. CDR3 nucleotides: TGTGCCAGCAGTTACGCGGGGGGCTACACCTTC.

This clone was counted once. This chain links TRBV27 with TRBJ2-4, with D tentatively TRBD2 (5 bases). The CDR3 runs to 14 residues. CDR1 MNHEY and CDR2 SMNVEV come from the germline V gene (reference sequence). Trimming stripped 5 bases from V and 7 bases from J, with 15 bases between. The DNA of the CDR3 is TGTGCCAGCAGTGAGCCCTCTGGCGGGAACATTCAGTACTTC. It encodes CASSEPSGGNIQYF.

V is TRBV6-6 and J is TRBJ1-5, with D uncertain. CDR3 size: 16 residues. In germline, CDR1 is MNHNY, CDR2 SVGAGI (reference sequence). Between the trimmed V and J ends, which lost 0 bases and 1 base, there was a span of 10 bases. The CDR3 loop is CASSYSSTLSNQPQHF. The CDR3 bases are TGTGCCAGCAGTTACTCGAGTACCTTAAGCAATCAGCCCCAGCATTTT.

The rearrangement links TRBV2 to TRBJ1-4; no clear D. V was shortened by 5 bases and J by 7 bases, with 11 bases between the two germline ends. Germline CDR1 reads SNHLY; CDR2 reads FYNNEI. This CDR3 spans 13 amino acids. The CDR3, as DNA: TGTGCCAGCAGTTTCATTAGTAGTGAAAAACTGTTTTTT. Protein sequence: CASSFISSEKLFF.

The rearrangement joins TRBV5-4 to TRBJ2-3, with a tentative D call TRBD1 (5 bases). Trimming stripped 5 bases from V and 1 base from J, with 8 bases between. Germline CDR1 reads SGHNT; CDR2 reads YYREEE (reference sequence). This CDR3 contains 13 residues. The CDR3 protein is CASSTGGTDTQYF. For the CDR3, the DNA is TGTGCCAGCAGTACAGGAGGCACAGATACGCAGTATTTT.

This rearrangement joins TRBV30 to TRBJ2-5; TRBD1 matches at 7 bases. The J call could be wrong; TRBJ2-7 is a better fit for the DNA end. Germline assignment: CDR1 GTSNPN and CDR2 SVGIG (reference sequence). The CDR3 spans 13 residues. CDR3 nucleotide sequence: TGTGCCTGGTCCCGGGGACAGACCTACGAGCAGTACTTC. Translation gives CAWSRGQTYEQYF.

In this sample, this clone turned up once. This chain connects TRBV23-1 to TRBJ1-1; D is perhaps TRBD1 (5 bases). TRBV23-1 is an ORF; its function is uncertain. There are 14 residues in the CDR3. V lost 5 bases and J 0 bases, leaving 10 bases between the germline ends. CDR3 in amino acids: CASSRSGLNTEAFF. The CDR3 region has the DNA TGCGCCAGCAGTAGATCAGGGTTGAACACTGAAGCTTTCTTT.